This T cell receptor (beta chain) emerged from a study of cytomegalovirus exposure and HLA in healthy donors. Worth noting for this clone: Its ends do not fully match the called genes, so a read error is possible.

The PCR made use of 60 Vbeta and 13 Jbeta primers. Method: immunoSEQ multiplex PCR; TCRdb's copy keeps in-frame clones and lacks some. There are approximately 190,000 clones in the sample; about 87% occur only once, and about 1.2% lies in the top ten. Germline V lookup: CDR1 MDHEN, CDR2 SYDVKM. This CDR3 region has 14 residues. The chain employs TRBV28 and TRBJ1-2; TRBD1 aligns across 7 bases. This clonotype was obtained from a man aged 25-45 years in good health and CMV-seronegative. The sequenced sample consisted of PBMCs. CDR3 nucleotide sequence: TGTGCCAGCAGTTCACCTTTGGACAGGAATGGGTACACCTTC. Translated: CASSSPLDRNGYTF.